A single sample gave rise to the 14 T cell receptor beta chains below, sequenced in a study of cytomegalovirus exposure and HLA in healthy donors. 60 Vbeta and 13 Jbeta primers were used in PCR. Assay: immunoSEQ multiplex PCR; the TCRdb copy retains only in-frame clones and omits some. Of about 110,000 clones in the sample, 76% are singletons; the top ten hold approximately 2%. Material: PBMCs. The receptors shown here come from a man younger than 30 in good health and CMV-seronegative.

This chain uses TRBV11-2 with TRBJ2-5; 11 nucleotides line up with TRBD2. This CDR3 spans 17 amino acids. Per the germline V gene, CDR1 is SGHAT and CDR2 is FQNNGV. The V and J ends lost 4 bases and 0 bases, in that order; junction bases with no gene match: 7. CDR3 amino acids: CASSSRLAGTYQETQYF. DNA of the CDR3: TGTGCCAGCAGCTCTCGACTAGCGGGGACGTACCAAGAGACCCAGTACTTC.

The chain links TRBV9 to TRBJ2-3, with TRBD2 matching 8 bases. The CDR3 runs 16 residues. The V and J ends lost 0 bases and 3 bases, in that order; junction bases with no gene match: 6. Germline-derived CDR1 and CDR2 are SGDLS and YYNGEE. Here the CDR3 DNA reads TGTGCCAGCAGCGTAGCCGGGGGGGTACGGACAGATACGCAGTATTTT. Translating it yields CASSVAGGVRTDTQYF.

V gene TRBV9 combines with J gene TRBJ2-7; no reliable D call. This CDR3 has 14 amino acids. V was cut by 4 bases and J by 1 base, with 12 bases left in between. CDR1 and CDR2 (germline): SGDLS, YYNGEE. The CDR3 sequence is CASSPFDTSYEQYF. DNA of the CDR3: TGTGCCAGCAGCCCATTCGACACTTCCTACGAGCAGTACTTC. Full variable domain (remainder filled in from reference TRBV9 and TRBJ2-7): DSGVTQTPKHLITATGQRVTLRCSPRSGDLSVYWYQQSLDQGLQFLIQYYNGEERAKGNILERFSAQQFPDLHSELNLSSLELGDSALYFCASSPFDTSYEQYFGPGTRLTVT.

The chain employs TRBV29-1 and TRBJ2-1; no reliable D call. V was shortened by 2 bases and J by 8 bases, with 4 bases between the two germline ends. The CDR3 totals 10 residues. In germline, CDR1 is SQVTM, CDR2 ANQGSEA. In DNA, the CDR3 is TGCAGCGTTGAAAACTATGAGCAGTTCTTC. This codes for CSVENYEQFF.

The DNA of the CDR3 is TGTGCCAGCAGGAACCTAGGACTCGAAGAGACCCAGTACTTC. Protein: CASRNLGLEETQYF. This rearrangement joins TRBV27 to TRBJ2-5, with a weak D call TRBD2 (5 bases). Trimming took off 6 bases at V and 3 bases at J, with 14 bases between the two ends. Germline CDR1 and CDR2: MNHEY and SMNVEV (reference sequence). CDR3 size: 14 residues.

This clone was counted a single time. The V and J genes are TRBV13 and TRBJ2-7, with 9 bases lining up with TRBD1. Trimming removed 5 bases from V and 0 bases from J; junction bases left unmatched: 14. Per the germline V gene, CDR1 is PRHDT and CDR2 is FYEKMQ (reference sequence). The CDR3 loop spans 18 amino acids. The CDR3 DNA is TGTGCCAGCAGCGAAACACAGGGGGCTGCCCCCCTCTCCTACGAGCAGTACTTC. Translation gives CASSETQGAAPLSYEQYF.

The gene calls are TRBV7-2 and TRBJ1-6; a weak D match, TRBD1 (6 bases). The ends were cut back, 7 bases at V and 7 bases at J, with 17 bases in the middle. This CDR3 has 15 amino acids. Germline V gene sequence: CDR1 SGHTA, CDR2 FQGNSA. The CDR3 spells CASNQNRANNSPLHF. CDR3 bases: TGTGCCAGCAACCAAAACAGGGCTAACAATTCACCCCTCCACTTT. Supplemented by reference TRBV7-2 and TRBJ1-6, the full variable domain reads GAGVSQSPSNKVTEKGKDVELRCDPISGHTALYWYRQSLGQGLEFLIYFQGNSAPDKSGLPSDRFSAERTGGSVSTLTIQRTQQEDSAVYLCASNQNRANNSPLHFGNGTRLTVT.

The chain has TRBV7-8 and TRBJ2-1; 8 bases align to TRBD2. With V trimmed by 0 bases and J by 3 bases, 4 bases remained unmatched. The germline V gene has CDR1 SGHVS and CDR2 FQNEAQ. This CDR3 has 16 amino acids. The CDR3 DNA reads TGTGCCAGCAGCTTAGCGTCCGGGGGGGGCTACAATGAGCAGTTCTTC. It specifies CASSLASGGGYNEQFF.

The chain carries TRBV5-6 and TRBJ2-2, with 12 positions matching TRBD2. CDR1 and CDR2 from the germline V gene are SGHDT and YYEEEE. The CDR3 totals 17 residues. V was clipped by 0 bases and J by 6 bases; unmatched bases: 6. The CDR3 nucleotides are TGTGCCAGCAGCTTGGCCTTCACTAGCGGGGGGTCCGGGGAGCTGTTTTTT. Translating gives CASSLAFTSGGSGELFF.

The rearrangement joins TRBV10-3 to TRBJ1-2; a weak D match, TRBD1 (6 bases). CDR1 is ENHRY, CDR2 SYGVKD, per germline. V lost 0 bases and J 8 bases, leaving 16 bases between the germline ends. The CDR3 spans 15 residues. CDR3 loop: CAISESGNRENGYTF. CDR3 nucleotides: TGTGCCATCAGTGAGTCAGGGAACAGGGAGAACGGCTACACCTTC.

A remark on this clone: At one end the junction does not follow the germline gene, possibly because of a read error. The J gene is TRBJ2-5, the V gene TRBV15; 7 nucleotides line up with TRBD1. CDR1 is LNHNV, CDR2 YYDKDF, per germline (reference sequence). The length of the CDR3 is 14 residues. This CDR3 reads CAASRDRDRETQYF. Here the CDR3 DNA reads TGTGCCGCCAGCAGAGACCGGGACAGAGAGACCCAGTACTTC.

The genes are TRBV11-1 and TRBJ2-7; a possible D gene is TRBD1 (6 bases). Trimming stripped 1 base from V and 2 bases from J, with 9 bases between. In germline, CDR1 is SGHAT, CDR2 FQDESV (reference sequence). The CDR3 is 14 amino acids. CDR3: CASSLDRVTYEQYF. The CDR3 nucleotides read TGTGCCAGCAGCTTAGACAGGGTCACCTACGAGCAGTACTTC.

The rearrangement links TRBV28 to TRBJ1-1; 8 positions agree with TRBD1. CDR1 and CDR2 (germline): MDHEN, SYDVKM. The CDR3 is made up of 12 amino acids. J gave up 6 bases and V 6 bases, and 3 bases lay outside the gene matches. Here the CDR3 reads CASRATGAEAFF. The DNA of the CDR3 is TGTGCCAGCAGAGCGACAGGGGCTGAAGCTTTCTTT.

Judged by abundance, this clone is medium-sized. V gene TRBV6-1 combines with J gene TRBJ1-5, with no clear D. The length of the CDR3 is 12 residues. The ends were cut back, 6 bases at V and 6 bases at J, with 9 bases in the middle. Germline loops: CDR1 MNHNS, CDR2 SASEGT. The CDR3 spells CASRAHRQPQHF. CDR3 DNA sequence: TGTGCCAGCAGGGCACATCGTCAGCCCCAGCATTTT.